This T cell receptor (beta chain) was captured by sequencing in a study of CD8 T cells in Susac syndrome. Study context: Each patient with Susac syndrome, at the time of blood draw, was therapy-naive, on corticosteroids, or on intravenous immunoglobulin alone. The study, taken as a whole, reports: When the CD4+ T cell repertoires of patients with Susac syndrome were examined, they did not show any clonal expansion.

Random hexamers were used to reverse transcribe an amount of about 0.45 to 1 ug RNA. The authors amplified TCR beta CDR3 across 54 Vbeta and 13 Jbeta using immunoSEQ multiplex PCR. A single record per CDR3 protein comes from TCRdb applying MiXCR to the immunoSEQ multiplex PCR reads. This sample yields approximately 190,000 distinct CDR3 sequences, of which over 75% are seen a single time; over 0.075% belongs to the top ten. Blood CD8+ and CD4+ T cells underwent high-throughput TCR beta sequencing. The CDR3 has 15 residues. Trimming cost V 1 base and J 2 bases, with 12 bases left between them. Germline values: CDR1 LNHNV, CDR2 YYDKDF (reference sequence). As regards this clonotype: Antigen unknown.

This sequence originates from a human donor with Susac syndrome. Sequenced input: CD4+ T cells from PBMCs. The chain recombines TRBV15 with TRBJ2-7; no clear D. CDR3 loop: CATSRGVLDPYEQYF. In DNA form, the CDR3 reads TGTGCCACCAGCAGAGGGGTGCTCGACCCCTACGAGCAGTACTTC.